One sample yielded the 14 T cell receptor beta chains listed below, sequenced in a study of blood T cell repertoires in COVID-19 (dated by TCRdb to 2020 to 2021). The library was prepared using the immunoSEQ multiplex PCR assay. TCRdb holds this immuneACCESS table with in-frame rearrangements only. Some clones are missing; in checked studies, unresolved V genes explain under half, and the rest has no known cause. The sample table lists more than 450,000 clones, around 90% of them with a count of one. Jointly, the top ten make up 0.7% of the sample. The sequenced sample was PBMCs or T cells enriched from blood (not recorded which). The receptors originated from a woman aged 18-30 years who had recovered from COVID-19.

The chain combines TRBV28 with TRBJ1-5; 7 nucleotides align to TRBD1. This CDR3 spans 17 amino acids. The germline V gene has CDR1 MDHEN and CDR2 SYDVKM. The trim removed 6 bases at V and 2 bases at J, leaving 13 bases unmatched. CDR3 in DNA: TGTGCCAGCAGAAACGATACAGGGGTTTATGGCAATCAGCCCCAGCATTTT. The encoded protein is CASRNDTGVYGNQPQHF.

The rearrangement joins TRBV5-1 to TRBJ2-2; D is undetermined. V lost 0 bases and J lost 4, with 7 bases in between. CDR1 and CDR2 from the germline V gene are SGHRS and YFSETQ. The CDR3 length is 14 residues. CDR3 DNA sequence: TGCGCCAGCAGCTTGGATTCGGGCACCGGGGAGCTGTTTTTT. Protein product: CASSLDSGTGELFF.

V gene TRBV28 combines with J gene TRBJ1-2; TRBD1 aligns across 8 bases. Trimming removed 8 bases from V and 3 bases from J; junction bases left unmatched: 14. The CDR3 loop spans 16 amino acids. CDR1 is MDHEN, CDR2 SYDVKM, per germline. The CDR3 nucleotides are TGTGCCAGCCAATCGACAGGGGAGGAAAACTACTATGGCTACACCTTC. Protein: CASQSTGEENYYGYTF.

The chain is built from TRBV12-5 and TRBJ1-2, with D possibly TRBD1 on 6 matching bases. CDR1 and CDR2 from the germline V gene are LGHNT and FRNRAP. This CDR3 comprises 15 residues. V was clipped by 1 base and J by 2 bases, with 11 bases between them. For the CDR3, the DNA is TGTGCTAGTGGTTTGGGACAGGACCCAAACTATGGCTACACCTTC. Translation: CASGLGQDPNYGYTF.

This sequence joins TRBV7-9 and TRBJ1-1, with unresolved D. The germline V gene has CDR1 SEHNR and CDR2 FQNEAQ (reference sequence). V was trimmed by 5 bases and J by 4 bases, leaving 5 bases between them. The CDR3 is 11 residues long. The chain's CDR3 is CASSHSTEAFF. CDR3 coding DNA: TGTGCCAGCAGCCACTCCACTGAAGCTTTCTTT.

The chain carries TRBV5-4 and TRBJ1-1; 9 bases are a match to TRBD1. Germline values: CDR1 SGHNT, CDR2 YYREEE (reference sequence). Trimming cost V 3 bases and J 8 bases; bases outside gene matches: 8. CDR3 length: 14 amino acids. The CDR3 spells CASSSEQGAGEAFF. Here the CDR3 DNA reads TGTGCCAGCAGCTCCGAACAGGGGGCAGGGGAAGCTTTCTTT.

This chain uses TRBV7-9 with TRBJ2-2; TRBD1 might be the D (6 bases). Trimming shortened V by 5 bases and J by 0 bases, and 19 bases separated the two germline ends. Per germline, CDR1 SEHNR and CDR2 FQNEAQ (reference sequence). This CDR3 has 18 residues. As DNA, the CDR3 is TGTGCCAGCAGCCCATCGAACAGGGTAGGCCCGAACACCGGGGAGCTGTTTTTT. It yields the protein CASSPSNRVGPNTGELFF.

This clone came up many times. This chain links TRBV9 with TRBJ1-1; TRBD1 agrees at 7 bases. Germline V gene data show CDR1 as SGDLS and CDR2 as YYNGEE. The CDR3 contains 15 residues. With 0 bases clipped from V and 1 base from J, the junction kept 3 bases outside the gene matches. The DNA of the CDR3 is TGTGCCAGCAGCGTAGTAGGACAGGCGAACACTGAAGCTTTCTTT. Its translation: CASSVVGQANTEAFF.

The chain couples TRBV27 to TRBJ2-3, with 9 bases that match TRBD2. Germline V gives CDR1 MNHEY, CDR2 SMNVEV (reference sequence). This CDR3 is built from 15 residues. V lost 3 bases, J lost 2 bases, and 3 bases stayed unmatched. Written as DNA, the CDR3 is TGTGCCAGCAGTTTGGCGGGGGGGACCACAGATACGCAGTATTTT. Protein sequence: CASSLAGGTTDTQYF.

This clone was counted only a few times. The rearrangement links TRBV3-1 (or the pseudogene TRBV3-2) to TRBJ2-7; no reliable D call. Germline-derived CDR1 and CDR2 are LGHDT and YNNKEL (reference sequence). CDR3 size: 16 residues. Between the trimmed V and J ends, which lost 1 base and 0 bases, there was a span of 13 bases. In nucleotides, the CDR3 is TGTGCCAGCAGCCAAGCCGCTCATAGTACCTCCTACGAGCAGTACTTC. This encodes CASSQAAHSTSYEQYF.

This clone was observed a few times. The chain employs TRBV5-1 and TRBJ2-5; 8 bases align to TRBD2. CDR3 size: 17 residues. CDR1 is SGHRS, CDR2 YFSETQ, per germline. Germline trimming cut 4 bases from V and 1 base from J; bases unmatched to any gene: 12. The CDR3: CASSRRLSGDPQETQYF. In nucleotides, the CDR3 is TGCGCCAGCAGCCGGAGACTTAGCGGGGACCCCCAAGAGACCCAGTACTTC.

The chain joins TRBV30 to TRBJ1-2; 9 nucleotides match TRBD1. J lost 7 bases, V lost 4 bases, and 13 bases had no gene match. The length of the CDR3 is 15 residues. Germline assignment: CDR1 GTSNPN and CDR2 SVGIG (reference sequence). As DNA, the CDR3 is TGTGCCTGGAAATCCTCCATGGGACAGGGTGGTGGCTACACCTTC. It encodes CAWKSSMGQGGGYTF.

The J gene is TRBJ2-1, the V gene TRBV29-1; a weak D match, TRBD1 (6 bases). Germline V gives CDR1 SQVTM, CDR2 ANQGSEA. V was cut by 7 bases and J by 13 bases, with 20 bases left in between. The length of the CDR3 is 12 residues. This CDR3 is CSASILTGNQFF. CDR3 in DNA: TGCAGCGCCAGTATCTTAACAGGGAATCAGTTCTTC.

The chain joins TRBV7-9 to TRBJ1-3; D not certain. V dropped 2 bases and J dropped 7 bases, with 9 bases sitting between them. The CDR3 length is 13 residues. Germline CDR1 is SEHNR and CDR2 is FQNEAQ (reference sequence). In DNA, the CDR3 is TGTGCCAGCAGCTTACTTGTGCGGAACACCATATATTTT. Protein product: CASSLLVRNTIYF.